The 19 T cell receptor beta chains below were found in one sample sequenced in a study of cytomegalovirus exposure and HLA in healthy donors. PCR was performed using 60 Vbeta and 13 Jbeta primers. This table comes from immunoSEQ multiplex PCR, and its TCRdb copy is limited to in-frame clones, with some not included. The sample contains 100,000 to 150,000 clones, 73% of which appear only once. Sequences were obtained from PBMCs. Every receptor here comes from a man between 60 and 70 years old in good health and CMV-seropositive.

In DNA, the CDR3 is TGCGCCAGCAGCCCGGGAGTTTTGGCCGGGGAGCTGTTTTTT. Its protein product is CASSPGVLAGELFF. The J gene is TRBJ2-2, the V gene TRBV5-1; perhaps TRBD2 as D (6 bases). The CDR3 is 14 residues long. Germline V gives CDR1 SGHRS, CDR2 YFSETQ. Trimming pared 4 bases from V and 6 bases from J, leaving 13 bases between.

The chain is built from TRBV7-9 and TRBJ1-2, with a weak D call TRBD1 (6 bases). This CDR3 has 14 residues. Trimming shortened V by 1 base and J by 5 bases, and 11 bases separated the two germline ends. The germline gives CDR1 SEHNR, CDR2 FQNEAQ (reference sequence). CDR3 loop: CASSLDSQGYGYTF. For the CDR3, the DNA is TGTGCCAGCAGCTTAGATAGCCAGGGGTATGGCTACACCTTC.

This clone appeared once. The V and J genes are TRBV19 and TRBJ1-5, with 7 bases that match TRBD1. The germline CDR1 and CDR2 sequences are LNHDA and SQIVND (reference sequence). V gave up 5 bases and J gave up 7 bases; unmatched junction bases: 11. The CDR3 runs 15 residues. CDR3 region: CASSVSGGARQPQHF. The CDR3 DNA reads as TGTGCCAGTAGTGTATCAGGGGGTGCGAGACAGCCCCAGCATTTT.

The chain has TRBV7-6 and TRBJ1-2; D gene uncertain. The CDR3 spans 14 residues. V dropped 1 base and J dropped 6 bases, with 12 bases sitting between them. Germline loops: CDR1 SGHVS, CDR2 FNYEAQ. The CDR3 DNA follows: TGTGCCAGCAGCTTAGGGGCCTTTCAGGATGGCTACACCTTC. Protein: CASSLGAFQDGYTF.

The gene calls are TRBV11-2 and TRBJ2-5, with TRBD1 matching over 10 bases. The trim removed 5 bases at V and 3 bases at J, leaving 6 bases unmatched. This CDR3 is built from 15 residues. Germline V gene sequence: CDR1 SGHAT, CDR2 FQNNGV. Written as DNA, the CDR3 is TGTGCCAGCAGCCGTGCCGGGACAGGGGAAGAGACCCAGTACTTC. It specifies CASSRAGTGEETQYF.

This clone was counted a few times. This rearrangement joins TRBV10-3 to TRBJ1-2; possible D gene TRBD1, 6 bases. Germline CDR1 is ENHRY and CDR2 is SYGVKD. This CDR3 spans 14 amino acids. V was trimmed by 5 bases and J by 7 bases, leaving 17 bases between them. The CDR3 spells CAISSQQGESGYTF. CDR3 bases: TGTGCCATCAGTTCGCAACAGGGAGAATCTGGCTACACCTTC.

The chain uses TRBV9 and TRBJ2-3; the match to TRBD2 covers 11 bases. The CDR3 has 15 residues. Losses at the gene ends were 0 bases for V and 6 bases for J; bases not matched to a gene: 3. Germline assignment: CDR1 SGDLS and CDR2 YYNGEE. DNA for the CDR3: TGTGCCAGCAGCGTAGTTAGCGGGGGGGCGGATACGCAGTATTTT. Protein product: CASSVVSGGADTQYF.

This clone came up a few times. This sequence joins TRBV5-4 and TRBJ2-5; tentatively, D is TRBD1 (5 bases). The tail of the sequence fits TRBJ2-7 better, so the J call may be wrong. In germline, CDR1 is SGHNT, CDR2 YYREEE (reference sequence). This CDR3 has 14 amino acids. The CDR3: CASSPRIDRYEQYF. The CDR3 bases are TGTGCCAGCAGCCCTAGAATTGACAGATACGAGCAGTACTTC.

The CDR3, as DNA: TGTGCCAGTAGTATCCGGGCGGGTCCCTACGAGCAGTACTTC. Its translation: CASSIRAGPYEQYF. The chain uses TRBV19 and TRBJ2-7, with D perhaps matching TRBD2 (5 bases). Between the trimmed V and J ends, which lost 3 bases and 2 bases, there was a span of 11 bases. This CDR3 has 14 amino acids. The germline V gene has CDR1 LNHDA and CDR2 SQIVND (reference sequence).

This chain connects TRBV5-8 to TRBJ2-1, with TRBD1 identical over 8 bases. Germline CDR1 and CDR2: SGHTS and YDEGEE. The J segment lost 15 bases and the V segment lost 5 bases, leaving 7 bases of the junction unmatched. CDR3 size: 11 residues. CDR3 protein: CASSARDRPFF. CDR3 DNA: TGTGCCAGCAGTGCCCGGGACAGGCCGTTCTTC.

This chain links TRBV10-1 with TRBJ2-1, with D unclear. CDR3 length: 12 amino acids. Germline-derived CDR1 and CDR2 are WNHNN and SYGVQD (reference sequence). V lost 3 bases and J 6 bases, leaving 6 bases between the germline ends. CDR3 nucleotides: TGCGCCAGCAGTGACTACTCCAATGAGCAGTTCTTC. Its protein is CASSDYSNEQFF.

The chain uses TRBV7-2 and TRBJ2-7, with 8 nucleotides matching TRBD1. Germline CDR1 and CDR2: SGHTA and FQGNSA. This CDR3 is 13 amino acids long. Trimming removed 8 bases from V and 2 bases from J; junction bases left unmatched: 5. CDR3 in DNA: TGTGCCAGCGGTAACAGGGGGGCCTACGAGCAGTACTTC. This sequence encodes CASGNRGAYEQYF.

A few counts support this clone. The chain employs TRBV5-1 and TRBJ2-1; TRBD2 aligns across 9 bases. The length of the CDR3 is 14 residues. Trimming removed 5 bases from V and 2 bases from J; junction bases left unmatched: 2. Germline V lookup: CDR1 SGHRS, CDR2 YFSETQ. The CDR3 region is CASRRGGPYNEQFF. DNA of the CDR3: TGCGCCAGCAGGCGGGGGGGACCCTACAATGAGCAGTTCTTC.

The chain carries TRBV6-1 and TRBJ1-3; no firm D call. V lost 7 bases and J 7 bases, leaving 14 bases between the germline ends. This CDR3 has 13 residues. Germline CDR1 is MNHNS and CDR2 is SASEGT. CDR3 residues: CASTAGPGNTIYF. CDR3 in DNA: TGTGCCAGCACTGCCGGCCCCGGGAACACCATATATTTT.

The chain is built from TRBV5-8 and TRBJ1-2; no clear D gene. The CDR3 length is 15 residues. The V gene's germline CDR1 is SGHTS and CDR2 YDEGEE. V lost 1 base and J 3 bases, leaving 13 bases between the germline ends. The DNA of the CDR3 is TGTGCCAGCAGCTTGCAGGTCACTGGATACTATGGCTACACCTTC. Amino acids: CASSLQVTGYYGYTF.

This clone came up a few times. V usage is TRBV6-5 and J usage is TRBJ1-5, with D perhaps matching TRBD1 (5 bases). CDR3 length: 15 amino acids. The V gene's germline CDR1 is MNHEY and CDR2 SVGAGI. V was pared by 6 bases and J by 0 bases, with 12 bases between. The CDR3 protein is CASRFKQASNQPQHF. CDR3 sequence (DNA): TGTGCCAGCAGATTTAAACAGGCTAGCAATCAGCCCCAGCATTTT.

V and J are TRBV11-1 and TRBJ1-1; D unclear. The V gene lost 5 bases and the J gene lost 5 bases, with 9 bases spanning the gap. The CDR3 totals 12 residues. Germline-derived CDR1 and CDR2 are SGHAT and FQDESV (reference sequence). The CDR3 spells CASSLTGTEAFF. The CDR3 coding sequence is TGTGCCAGCAGCCTGACTGGGACTGAAGCTTTCTTT.

CDR3: CASSRSGQIYEQYF. CDR3 coding DNA: TGTGCCAGCAGCCGCTCGGGACAGATCTACGAGCAGTACTTC. The J gene is TRBJ2-7, the V gene TRBV7-2; TRBD1 aligns across 7 bases. Per the germline V gene, CDR1 is SGHTA and CDR2 is FQGNSA. V lost 5 bases and J lost 3; bases outside the gene matches: 7. CDR3 length: 14 amino acids.

The CDR3 here is CASSDYRGDETQYF. CDR3 DNA sequence: TGTGCCAGCAGCGACTACAGGGGCGACGAGACCCAGTACTTC. The chain is built from TRBV9 and TRBJ2-5, with TRBD1 matching 7 bases. Per germline, CDR1 SGDLS and CDR2 YYNGEE. With V trimmed by 3 bases and J by 5 bases, 7 bases remained unmatched. The CDR3 extends over 14 amino acids.